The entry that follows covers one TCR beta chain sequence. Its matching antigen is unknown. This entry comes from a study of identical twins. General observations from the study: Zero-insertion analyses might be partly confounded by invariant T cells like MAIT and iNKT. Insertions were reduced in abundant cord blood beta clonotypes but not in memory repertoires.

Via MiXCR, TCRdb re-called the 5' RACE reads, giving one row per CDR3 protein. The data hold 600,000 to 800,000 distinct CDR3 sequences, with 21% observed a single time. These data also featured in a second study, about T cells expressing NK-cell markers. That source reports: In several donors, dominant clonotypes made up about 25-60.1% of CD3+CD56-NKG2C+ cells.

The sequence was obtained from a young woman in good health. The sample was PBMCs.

The CDR3 sequence is CASSLTQAGVPGELFF. DNA for the CDR3: TGCGCCAGCAGCCTGACCCAGGCGGGAGTTCCCGGGGAGCTGTTTTTT. The chain joins TRBV4-1 to TRBJ2-2, with 7 positions matching TRBD2. V lost 4 bases to trimming and J lost 6 bases; unmatched junction nucleotides: 11. The CDR3 contains 16 residues. Germline V gives CDR1 MGHRA, CDR2 YSYEKL.